This TCR beta chain was identified during a study of blood T cell repertoires in COVID-19. At the level of the study: Italy, Spain and the United States were the sources of the convalescent and acute COVID-19 samples. The cDNA or gDNA used as material had been derived from T cells, B-cell-depleted T cells, or PBMCs.

Assay: immunoSEQ multiplex PCR; the TCRdb copy retains only in-frame clones and omits some. The sample includes 150,000 to 200,000 clones, 81% of them seen just once. Seattle researchers signed up patients amid active infection and tracked them longitudinally. This CDR3 is 14 amino acids long. With 6 bases removed from V and 1 base from J, the gap between germline ends came to 12 bases. Germline V lookup: CDR1 SNHLY, CDR2 FYNNEI. The TCR sequence derives from a woman older than 75 with COVID-19, enrolled during active disease. The sequenced material came from peripheral blood. The chain has TRBV2 and TRBJ1-1, with D hard to call. In nucleotides, the CDR3 is TGTGCCAGCAGCCCAATTTTGTCGAACACTGAAGCTTTCTTT. As protein: CASSPILSNTEAFF.